The 6 T cell receptor beta chains listed next were all sequenced from one sample in a study of cytomegalovirus exposure and HLA in healthy donors (dated by TCRdb to 2015 to 2018). Receptor amplification or capture employed the immunoSEQ multiplex PCR assay. A mixture of 60 forward primers for TCR Vbeta segments and 13 reverse primers for TCR Jbeta segments was used in the multiplex PCR. Not all clones reach the TCRdb copy of this immuneACCESS table, which keeps in-frame sequences only. Checked studies attribute under half of the gap to unresolved V genes and leave the rest unexplained. Across this sample there are around 150,000 clones, with around 72% seen only once. The leading ten clones occupy around 4.2% of the sample. Sequences were obtained from PBMCs. The receptors shown here come from a man in his fifties or sixties in good health and CMV-seropositive.

Concerning this clone: One end of the junction fails to match germline, which may point to a read error. The chain recombines TRBV15 with TRBJ2-3; 8 nucleotides match TRBD1. In germline, CDR1 is LNHNV, CDR2 YYDKDF (reference sequence). The CDR3 covers 16 residues. DNA of the CDR3: TGTGCCACCAGCGGAGAGTGGACAGGGAAATCAGATACGCAGTATTTT. This codes for CATSGEWTGKSDTQYF.

V usage is TRBV7-2 and J usage is TRBJ2-1; D perhaps matches TRBD1 (5 bases). The CDR3 is made up of 15 amino acids. The germline V gene has CDR1 SGHTA and CDR2 FQGNSA. V was trimmed by 0 bases and J by 6 bases, leaving 12 bases between them. The CDR3 DNA reads TGTGCCAGCAGCTTAGCGGGGCCCCGCGTCAATGAGCAGTTCTTC. It is translated as CASSLAGPRVNEQFF.

This chain joins TRBV5-4 and TRBJ1-3; no definite D call. Germline V CDR1 and CDR2: SGHNT, YYREEE (reference sequence). The CDR3 consists of 15 residues. V lost 4 bases and J lost 2, with 13 bases in between. CDR3 residues: CASSPRGGAGNTIYF. For the CDR3, the DNA is TGTGCCAGCAGCCCACGAGGCGGGGCTGGAAACACCATATATTTT.

The chain has TRBV2 and TRBJ1-2, with D unclear. The CDR3 is 11 amino acids. The germline V and J ends were trimmed by 2 bases and 8 bases, with 6 bases remaining between them. The germline CDR1 and CDR2 sequences are SNHLY and FYNNEI. The CDR3 sequence: CASSEQWGYTF. The CDR3 DNA reads TGTGCCAGCAGTGAACAGTGGGGCTACACCTTC.

The CDR3 protein is CASSLAGGVPYNSPLHF. Here the CDR3 DNA reads TGTGCCAGCAGCTTAGCCGGGGGGGTGCCCTATAATTCACCCCTCCACTTT. The J gene is TRBJ1-6, the V gene TRBV7-2, with a weak D call TRBD1 (5 bases). With 0 bases removed from V and 2 bases from J, the gap between germline ends came to 11 bases. This CDR3 contains 17 residues. The germline gives CDR1 SGHTA, CDR2 FQGNSA.

The chain uses TRBV7-6 and TRBJ2-2, with D uncertain. From germline, CDR1 is SGHVS and CDR2 FNYEAQ. The V and J ends lost 6 bases and 5 bases respectively, with 7 bases between them. CDR3 length: 12 residues. In DNA form, the CDR3 reads TGTGCCAGCAGGCACCGGACCGGGGAGCTGTTTTTT. Protein product: CASRHRTGELFF. The whole variable domain, filled in from reference TRBV7-6 and TRBJ2-2, reads GAGVSQSPRYKVTKRGQDVALRCDPISGHVSLYWYRQALGQGPEFLTYFNYEAQQDKSGLPNDRFSAERPEGSISTLTIQRTEQRDSAMYRCASRHRTGELFFGEGSRLTVL.